The clone carrying this T cell receptor beta chain has just one count. These data originate in a study of technical replicates of blood from a handful of donors. The ends lost 10 bases at V and 1 base at J; junction bases unmatched: 16. CDR1 ENHRY and CDR2 SYGVKD come from the germline V gene. The CDR3 loop spans 18 amino acids. Using immunoSEQ multiplex PCR, the repertoire was profiled, and TCRdb retains in-frame clones only, with some absent. The sample has about 15,000 clones, around nine tenths seen once. The receptor was isolated from a human donor in good health. The chain uses TRBV10-3 and TRBJ2-1; 10 bases map to TRBD2. The specimen was PBMCs. The CDR3 nucleotides read TGTGCCACCCGGCCCCATCTAGCGGGAGATGGATCCTACAATGAGCAGTTCTTC. Encoded protein: CATRPHLAGDGSYNEQFF.